The rows below give T cell receptor beta chains drawn from one sample of a study of CD8 T cells in Susac syndrome. TCRdb processed the immunoSEQ multiplex PCR reads anew with MiXCR; each CDR3 protein has one entry. Among some 160,000 distinct CDR3 sequences listed, 95% were seen once. Sequencing was done on a sample of CD4+ T cells from PBMCs. The source of these receptors is a human donor with Susac syndrome. CDR3s include the opening cysteine and the closing phenylalanine or tryptophan. D genes are given only for firm matches. A row's size may be missing; if present it is once, few, many or a size class.

DNA: TGTGCCAGCAGTTCGAGTATCAATCAGCCCCAGCATTTT; CDR3: CASSSSINQPQHF; J: TRBJ1-5; D: NA; V: TRBV6-1; size: NA
DNA: TGTGCCAGCAGTGACAGACTCCGGGACAGGGGATCTAATGAGCAGTTCTTC; CDR3: CASSDRLRDRGSNEQFF; J: TRBJ2-1; D: TRBD1; V: TRBV6-1; size: NA
DNA: TGTGCCAGCAGTCCTGCCGGGACAGGTGACGACGAGCAGTACTTC; CDR3: CASSPAGTGDDEQYF; J: TRBJ2-7; D: TRBD1; V: TRBV28; size: NA
DNA: TGTGCCACCAGTGATTTCGGGCGGGAGTACAATGAGCAGTTCTTC; CDR3: CATSDFGREYNEQFF; J: TRBJ2-1; D: TRBD2; V: TRBV24-1; size: NA
DNA: TGTGCCAGCAGCCCCGGGAACAGAGGGCAGTTCTTC; CDR3: CASSPGNRGQFF; J: TRBJ2-1; D: NA; V: TRBV14; size: NA
DNA: TGTGCCAGCACCACAGTGGTGGGGGAAAAACTGTTTTTT; CDR3: CASTTVVGEKLFF; J: TRBJ1-4; D: NA; V: TRBV28; size: NA
DNA: TGCGCCAGCAGCCAAGATGATGGAAGCGGGCAGAGCTCCTACGAGCAGTACTTC; CDR3: CASSQDDGSGQSSYEQYF; J: TRBJ2-7; D: NA; V: TRBV4-1; size: NA
DNA: TGTGCCAGCAGGTCAGGGGGCGACGGCTACACCTTC; CDR3: CASRSGGDGYTF; J: TRBJ1-2; D: TRBD1; V: TRBV25-1; size: once
DNA: TGTGCCAGCAGCCAGGCAGGACAGGGCTCCTACGAGCAGTACTTC; CDR3: CASSQAGQGSYEQYF; J: TRBJ2-7; D: TRBD1; V: TRBV4-2; size: NA
DNA: TGTGCCACCAGTGGCTCCGGGACAGGGAGACAAGAGACCCAGTACTTC; CDR3: CATSGSGTGRQETQYF; J: TRBJ2-5; D: TRBD1; V: TRBV24-1; size: NA
DNA: TGTGCCAGCAGCCCACTCCGGACTACAACCTACGAGCAGTACTTC; CDR3: CASSPLRTTTYEQYF; J: TRBJ2-7; D: NA; V: TRBV7-8; size: NA
DNA: TGTGCCAGCGTAGGGGGTTTGTATAGCAATCAGCCCCAGCATTTT; CDR3: CASVGGLYSNQPQHF; J: TRBJ1-5; D: NA; V: TRBV12-3/TRBV12-4; size: NA
DNA: TGCGCCAGCAGCCAAGGGGACAGGGTAAATGAAAAACTGTTTTTT; CDR3: CASSQGDRVNEKLFF; J: TRBJ1-4; D: TRBD1; V: TRBV4-1; size: NA
DNA: TGTGCCAGCAGCATTAGGACTAGCCCTAATGAGCAGTTCTTC; CDR3: CASSIRTSPNEQFF; J: TRBJ2-1; D: TRBD2; V: TRBV9; size: NA
DNA: TGTGCCAGCAGTCTACCGGGACAGGGGGGGAACGAGCAGTACTTC; CDR3: CASSLPGQGGNEQYF; J: TRBJ2-7; D: TRBD1; V: TRBV28; size: NA
DNA: TGTGCCAGCAGCCAAGTCGCCGGGTCAGGGAGAGAGCAGTACTTC; CDR3: CASSQVAGSGREQYF; J: TRBJ2-7; D: NA; V: TRBV3-1; size: NA
DNA: TGTGCCAGCAGCCAAGGGACAGATGTTAATTCACCCCTCCACTTT; CDR3: CASSQGTDVNSPLHF; J: TRBJ1-6; D: NA; V: TRBV3-1; size: NA
DNA: TGCGCCAGCAGCTCAGGGGGCTCGGACTATGGCTACACCTTC; CDR3: CASSSGGSDYGYTF; J: TRBJ1-2; D: TRBD1; V: TRBV5-1; size: NA
DNA: TGTGCCAGTAGCCCCGGACCTCTAGGGACAGATACGCAGTATTTT; CDR3: CASSPGPLGTDTQYF; J: TRBJ2-3; D: NA; V: TRBV19; size: once
DNA: TGTGCCAGCAGTTTAACCCAGTACTTC; CDR3: CASSLTQYF; J: TRBJ2-5; D: NA; V: TRBV21-1; size: NA
DNA: TGCAGCGTCGCTGGCCTCGCCCCCACTGAAGCTTTCTTT; CDR3: CSVAGLAPTEAFF; J: TRBJ1-1; D: NA; V: TRBV29-1; size: NA
DNA: TGCAGCGTTCAGGTCAGGGTTAATTCCTACAATGAGCAGTTCTTC; CDR3: CSVQVRVNSYNEQFF; J: TRBJ2-1; D: NA; V: TRBV29-1; size: once
DNA: TGTGCCAGCAGCTTTGCCGGCGAGACCCAGTACTTC; CDR3: CASSFAGETQYF; J: TRBJ2-5; D: NA; V: TRBV11-2; size: NA
DNA: TGTGCCACCCTCTTGCCGGGACTAGTAGATACGCAGTATTTT; CDR3: CATLLPGLVDTQYF; J: TRBJ2-3; D: TRBD2; V: TRBV6-6; size: NA
DNA: TGCAGTGGGGGGGCCTCCTATGGCTACACCTTC; CDR3: CSGGASYGYTF; J: TRBJ1-2; D: NA; V: TRBV20-1; size: NA
DNA: TGTGCCACCTCGGGGGTCTACGAGCAGTACTTC; CDR3: CATSGVYEQYF; J: TRBJ2-7; D: NA; V: TRBV28; size: NA
DNA: TGTGCCAGCAGTGAGATGGAGTGGGCCAACGTCCTGACTTTC; CDR3: CASSEMEWANVLTF; J: TRBJ2-6; D: NA; V: TRBV2; size: NA
DNA: TGTGCCAGCAGTTTGGGCGGAGGGGGCAATCAGCCCCAGCATTTT; CDR3: CASSLGGGGNQPQHF; J: TRBJ1-5; D: NA; V: TRBV28; size: NA
DNA: TGCAGTGCTATGTCCGGGGGAAGCACAGATACGCAGTATTTT; CDR3: CSAMSGGSTDTQYF; J: TRBJ2-3; D: NA; V: TRBV20-1; size: NA
DNA: TGCAGTGCTTTTCAGGGCACCCTGGGGTCCGAGCAGTACTTC; CDR3: CSAFQGTLGSEQYF; J: TRBJ2-7; D: NA; V: TRBV20-1; size: NA
DNA: TGTGCCAGCAGACGCCTAGGGGATACGCAGTATTTT; CDR3: CASRRLGDTQYF; J: TRBJ2-3; D: NA; V: TRBV6-6; size: NA
DNA: TGCAGCGCCAAGGACATGAACTATGGCTACACCTTC; CDR3: CSAKDMNYGYTF; J: TRBJ1-2; D: NA; V: TRBV29-1; size: NA
DNA: TGTGCCAGCAGCCCCGGGACGGCCAACTACGAGCAGTACTTC; CDR3: CASSPGTANYEQYF; J: TRBJ2-7; D: NA; V: TRBV7-6; size: NA
DNA: TGTGCCAGCAGTTTGTCGACAGCCTTCTATGGCTACACCTTC; CDR3: CASSLSTAFYGYTF; J: TRBJ1-2; D: NA; V: TRBV12-3/TRBV12-4; size: NA
DNA: TGTGCCAGCAGCCTCGGGTGGGTCGGGCAGCCCCAGCATTTT; CDR3: CASSLGWVGQPQHF; J: TRBJ1-5; D: NA; V: TRBV7-2; size: once
DNA: TGCAGTGCAAATCTACAAACCAGAGAAGGAGCTTTCTTT; CDR3: CSANLQTREGAFF; J: TRBJ1-1; D: NA; V: TRBV20-1; size: NA
DNA: TGCGCCAGCAGCTCTACAGGGAGCTCCTACAATGAGCAGTTCTTC; CDR3: CASSSTGSSYNEQFF; J: TRBJ2-1; D: NA; V: TRBV5-1; size: NA
DNA: TGCAGTGCCCGCGGGGGCGCGTCCAGCGAAGCTTTCTTT; CDR3: CSARGGASSEAFF; J: TRBJ1-1; D: NA; V: TRBV20-1; size: NA
DNA: TGTGCCAGCAGCGTAGAGGTGGGACTAGCGGGAGTCGATGAGCAGTTCTTC; CDR3: CASSVEVGLAGVDEQFF; J: TRBJ2-1; D: TRBD2; V: TRBV9; size: NA
DNA: TGTGCCAGCAGTAAACTGGGGCTTGACGAGCAGTACTTC; CDR3: CASSKLGLDEQYF; J: TRBJ2-7; D: NA; V: TRBV6-6; size: NA
DNA: TGCGCCAGCAGCCAACCGACAGGAGGATCAGCTTTCTTT; CDR3: CASSQPTGGSAFF; J: TRBJ1-1; D: NA; V: TRBV4-1; size: NA